Below are 4 T cell receptor beta chains sequenced from a single sample in a study of cytomegalovirus exposure and HLA in healthy donors (dated by TCRdb to the late 2010s). Library preparation was by the immunoSEQ multiplex PCR assay. For the multiplex PCR, a mixture combining 60 forward primers for TCR Vbeta segments and 13 reverse primers for TCR Jbeta segments was used. TCRdb stores this immuneACCESS table with in-frame sequences only. Part of the clones is absent; in the studies checked, under half of the shortfall reflects unresolved V genes, and no reason is known for the rest. The sample contains over 150,000 clones, around 80% of them found a single time. About 2% of the sample belongs to the ten largest clones. Sequencing was performed on PBMCs. These TCRs come from a human donor in good health.

This rearrangement joins TRBV5-4 to TRBJ2-1; TRBD2 matches 8 bases. The V gene's germline CDR1 is SGHNT and CDR2 YYREEE (reference sequence). Trimming removed 3 bases from V and 8 bases from J; junction bases left unmatched: 10. This CDR3 spans 15 amino acids. The CDR3 loop is CASSSTSGGFYEQFF. The CDR3 DNA reads TGTGCCAGCAGCTCCACGTCGGGGGGGTTTTATGAGCAGTTCTTC.

The rearrangement links TRBV7-8 to TRBJ2-1; tentatively, D is TRBD1 (5 bases). With 1 base removed from V and 14 bases from J, the gap between germline ends came to 21 bases. Germline values: CDR1 SGHVS, CDR2 FQNEAQ. This CDR3 is 15 amino acids long. The CDR3 DNA sequence: TGTGCCAGCAGCTTAGTACGCCTTCCAAAGGGGTTAGAGTTCTTC. Translating gives CASSLVRLPKGLEFF.

The chain carries TRBV15 and TRBJ1-2; 9 nucleotides line up with TRBD1. Germline CDR1 reads LNHNV; CDR2 reads YYDKDF (reference sequence). The V and J ends lost 0 bases and 6 bases, in that order; junction bases with no gene match: 5. CDR3 length equals 15 residues. In DNA, the CDR3 is TGTGCCACCAGCAGAGATCACGGGACAGGGAATGGCTACACCTTC. Protein: CATSRDHGTGNGYTF.

This clone came up once. The rearrangement uses TRBV5-8 and TRBJ2-5; weak D call: TRBD1 (5 bases). V lost 2 bases and J lost 5, with 10 bases in between. Per the germline V gene, CDR1 is SGHTS and CDR2 is YDEGEE. The CDR3 contains 13 residues. In DNA form, the CDR3 reads TGTGCCAGCAGCTTAAGGGGTGGGGAGACCCAGTACTTC. This sequence encodes CASSLRGGETQYF.